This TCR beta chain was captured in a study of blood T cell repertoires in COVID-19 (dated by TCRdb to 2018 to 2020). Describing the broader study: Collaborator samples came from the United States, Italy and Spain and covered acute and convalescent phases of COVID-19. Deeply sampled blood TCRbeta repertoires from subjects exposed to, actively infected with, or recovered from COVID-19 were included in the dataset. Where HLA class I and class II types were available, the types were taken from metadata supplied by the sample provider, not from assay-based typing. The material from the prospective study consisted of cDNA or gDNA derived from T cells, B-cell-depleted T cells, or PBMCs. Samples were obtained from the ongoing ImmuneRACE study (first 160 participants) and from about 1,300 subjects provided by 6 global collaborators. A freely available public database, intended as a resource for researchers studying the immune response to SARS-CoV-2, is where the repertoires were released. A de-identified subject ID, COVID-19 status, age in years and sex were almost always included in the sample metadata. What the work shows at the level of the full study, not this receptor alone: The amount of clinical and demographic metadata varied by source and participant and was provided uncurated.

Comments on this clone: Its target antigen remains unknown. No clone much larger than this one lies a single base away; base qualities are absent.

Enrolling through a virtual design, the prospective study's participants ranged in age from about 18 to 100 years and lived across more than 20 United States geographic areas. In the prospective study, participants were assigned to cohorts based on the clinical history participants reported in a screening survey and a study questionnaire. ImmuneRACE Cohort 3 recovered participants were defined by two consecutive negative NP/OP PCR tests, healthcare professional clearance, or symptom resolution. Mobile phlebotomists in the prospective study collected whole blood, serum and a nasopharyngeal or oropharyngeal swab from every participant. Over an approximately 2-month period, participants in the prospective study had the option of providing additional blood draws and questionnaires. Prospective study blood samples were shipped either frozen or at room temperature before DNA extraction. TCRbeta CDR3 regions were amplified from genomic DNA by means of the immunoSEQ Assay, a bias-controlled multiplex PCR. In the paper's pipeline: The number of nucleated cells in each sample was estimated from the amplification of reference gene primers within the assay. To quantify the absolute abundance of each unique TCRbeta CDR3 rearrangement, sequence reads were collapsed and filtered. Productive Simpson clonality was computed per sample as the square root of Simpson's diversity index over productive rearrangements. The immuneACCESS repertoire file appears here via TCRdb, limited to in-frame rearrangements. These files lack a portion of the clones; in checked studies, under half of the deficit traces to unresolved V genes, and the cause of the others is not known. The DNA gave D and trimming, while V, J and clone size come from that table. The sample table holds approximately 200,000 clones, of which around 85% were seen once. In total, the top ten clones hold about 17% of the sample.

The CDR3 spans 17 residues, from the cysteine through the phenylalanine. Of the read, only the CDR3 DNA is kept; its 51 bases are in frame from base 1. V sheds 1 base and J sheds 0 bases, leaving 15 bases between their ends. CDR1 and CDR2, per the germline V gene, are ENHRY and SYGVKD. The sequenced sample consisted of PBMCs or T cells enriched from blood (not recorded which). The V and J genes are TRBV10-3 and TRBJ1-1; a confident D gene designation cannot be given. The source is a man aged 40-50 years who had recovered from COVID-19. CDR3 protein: CAISEYGGNHMNTEAFF. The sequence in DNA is TGTGCCATCAGTGAGTACGGCGGGAATCATATGAACACTGAAGCTTTCTTT.